The present entry profiles one T cell receptor beta chain with its context. Its cognate antigen is unknown. V lost 7 bases to trimming and J lost 0 bases; unmatched junction nucleotides: 7. Germline CDR1 is SEHNR and CDR2 is FQNEAQ (reference sequence). This CDR3 has 16 residues. CDR3 regions of TCR beta were amplified from RNA transcripts. An opening RT-PCR round employed HTBI primers and preceded a second-round multiplex PCR. One entry per CDR3 protein, called by TCRdb with MiXCR from the multiplex PCR reads. The table records about 740,000 distinct CDR3 sequences, 40% of them present only once. This record comes from a study of Graves' ophthalmopathy and Graves' hyperthyroidism. Findings of the study overall: Most thyroid clonotypes expanded beyond 0.001 frequency were also found in blood.

Moderate-to-severe activity, with CAS ≥3, NOSPECS ≥4 and duration under 3 months, characterized the donors with ophthalmopathy. J is TRBJ2-5 and V is TRBV7-9; 11 bases match TRBD2. Material: peripheral blood. The receptor comes from an adult man with Graves' ophthalmopathy. The chain's CDR3 is CASTRLAGCNQETQYF. In nucleotides, the CDR3 is TGTGCCAGCACCAGACTAGCGGGGTGCAACCAAGAGACCCAGTACTTC.